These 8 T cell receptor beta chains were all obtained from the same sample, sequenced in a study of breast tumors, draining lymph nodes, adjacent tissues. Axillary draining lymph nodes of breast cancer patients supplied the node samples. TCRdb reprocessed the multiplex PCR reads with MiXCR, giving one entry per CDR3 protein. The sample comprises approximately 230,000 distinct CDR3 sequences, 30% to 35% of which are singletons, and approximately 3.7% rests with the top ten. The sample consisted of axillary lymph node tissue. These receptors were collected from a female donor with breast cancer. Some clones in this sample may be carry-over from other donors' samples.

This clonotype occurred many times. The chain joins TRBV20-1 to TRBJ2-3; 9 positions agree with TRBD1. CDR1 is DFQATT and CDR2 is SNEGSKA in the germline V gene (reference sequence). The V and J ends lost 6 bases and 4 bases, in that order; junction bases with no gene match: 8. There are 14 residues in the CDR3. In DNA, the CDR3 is TGCAGTGCCCTACGGGACAGGGAACCAGATACGCAGTATTTT. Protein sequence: CSALRDREPDTQYF.

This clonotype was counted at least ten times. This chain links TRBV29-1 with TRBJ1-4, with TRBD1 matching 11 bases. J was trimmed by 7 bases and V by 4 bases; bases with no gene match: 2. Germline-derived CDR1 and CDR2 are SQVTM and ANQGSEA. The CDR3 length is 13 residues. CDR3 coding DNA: TGCAGCGTTGGGACAGGGGGCAGTGAAAAACTGTTTTTT. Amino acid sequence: CSVGTGGSEKLFF.

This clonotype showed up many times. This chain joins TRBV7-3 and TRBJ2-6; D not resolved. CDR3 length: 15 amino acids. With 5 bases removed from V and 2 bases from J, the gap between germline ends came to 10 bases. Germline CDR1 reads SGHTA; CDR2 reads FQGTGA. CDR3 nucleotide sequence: TGTGCCAGCAGCCCGCCAGTACCTGGGGCCAACGTCCTGACTTTC. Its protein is CASSPPVPGANVLTF.

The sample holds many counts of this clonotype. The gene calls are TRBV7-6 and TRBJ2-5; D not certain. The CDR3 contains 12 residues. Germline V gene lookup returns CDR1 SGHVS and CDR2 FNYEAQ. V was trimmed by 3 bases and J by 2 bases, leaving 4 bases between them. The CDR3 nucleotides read TGTGCCAGCAGCTTTAGGCAAGAGACCCAGTACTTC. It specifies CASSFRQETQYF.

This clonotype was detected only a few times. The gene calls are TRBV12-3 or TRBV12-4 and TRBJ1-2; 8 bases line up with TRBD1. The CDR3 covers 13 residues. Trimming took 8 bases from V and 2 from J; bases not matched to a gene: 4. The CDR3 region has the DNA TGTGCCAGCGGAAGGACAGGGAACTATGGCTACACCTTC. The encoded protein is CASGRTGNYGYTF.

CDR3 amino acids: CASSSTGGGANVLTF. The CDR3, as DNA: TGTGCCAGCAGCTCTACAGGGGGCGGGGCCAACGTCCTGACTTTC. The V call is TRBV7-2, the J call TRBJ2-6, with TRBD1 matching over 9 bases. Losses at the gene ends were 4 bases for V and 4 bases for J; bases not matched to a gene: 2. The CDR3 totals 15 residues. Germline V CDR1 and CDR2: SGHTA, FQGNSA.

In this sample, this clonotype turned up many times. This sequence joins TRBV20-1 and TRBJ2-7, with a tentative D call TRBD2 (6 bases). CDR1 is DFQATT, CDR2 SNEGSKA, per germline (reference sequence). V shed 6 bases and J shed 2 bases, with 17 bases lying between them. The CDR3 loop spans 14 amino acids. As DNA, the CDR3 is TGCAGTGCAGTTAGGGCGGGACCTCCCTACGAGCAGTACTTC. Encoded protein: CSAVRAGPPYEQYF.

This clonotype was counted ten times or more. CDR3 amino acids: CASSPPDNRGVSYNSPLHF. In DNA form, the CDR3 reads TGCGCCAGCAGCCCGCCGGACAACAGGGGAGTCTCCTATAATTCACCCCTCCACTTT. V and J are TRBV5-1 and TRBJ1-6; 7 bases match TRBD1. V gave up 4 bases and J gave up 0 bases; unmatched junction bases: 13. In germline, CDR1 is SGHRS, CDR2 YFSETQ. The CDR3 is made up of 19 amino acids.